The 18 T cell receptor beta chains presented below share a single source sample, sequenced in a study of CD8+ T cells in alopecia areata (dated by TCRdb to 2016 to 2018). Libraries came from the immunoSEQ multiplex PCR assay. To provide template for TCR sequencing, every sample had RNA extracted and reverse transcribed into cDNA. TCRdb provides this immuneACCESS table in a form limited to in-frame rearrangements. Some clones are lacking; in checked studies, under half of them reflect an unresolved V gene, and why the rest are absent is not known. The sample data list some 210,000 clones, and approximately 72% of these were observed just once. The ten largest clones add up to roughly 1.2% of the sample. This specimen's treatment or condition label, per the study, means: oral pan-JAK inhibitor, 5-10 mg twice daily. The sequencing here drew on CD4+ T cells sorted from blood, taken around week 42, from a patient treated with tofacitinib. The origin of the receptors is a human donor with alopecia areata.

The V gene is TRBV30, the J gene TRBJ2-3; the match to TRBD2 covers 14 bases. J gave up 4 bases and V 8 bases, and 2 bases lay outside the gene matches. The CDR3 loop spans 13 amino acids. Germline V gene sequence: CDR1 GTSNPN, CDR2 SVGIG (reference sequence). CDR3 nucleotides: TGTGCCCGGGGACTAGCGGGGGCAGATACGCAGTATTTT. This encodes CARGLAGADTQYF.

The chain joins TRBV10-3 to TRBJ1-2; D unresolved. The V gene's germline CDR1 is ENHRY and CDR2 SYGVKD. Deletions cut 3 bases from V and 0 bases from J, with 8 bases between. The CDR3 has 14 amino acids. The CDR3 DNA follows: TGTGCCATCAGTGATCGGAGTCCTAACTATGGCTACACCTTC. Protein product: CAISDRSPNYGYTF.

This chain connects TRBV23-1 to TRBJ2-3, with 11 positions matching TRBD2. TRBV23-1 is designated an ORF whose function remains uncertain. CDR3 length equals 15 residues. Trimming removed 6 bases from V and 2 bases from J; junction bases left unmatched: 4. The CDR3 reads CASRGLADITDTQYF. DNA for the CDR3: TGCGCCAGCAGGGGACTAGCGGATATCACAGATACGCAGTATTTT.

The chain links TRBV30 to TRBJ2-3, with a weak D call TRBD2 (5 bases). CDR1 and CDR2 from the germline V gene are GTSNPN and SVGIG (reference sequence). V lost 5 bases and J lost 0, with 9 bases in between. CDR3 size: 13 residues. The CDR3, as DNA: TGTGCCTGGGGACTTCCCAGCACAGATACGCAGTATTTT. Its protein product is CAWGLPSTDTQYF. Looking up the rest from reference TRBV30 and TRBJ2-3 gives the full variable domain: SQTIHQWPATLVQPVGSPLSLECTVEGTSNPNLYWYRQAAGRGLQLLFYSVGIGQISSEVPQNLSASRPQDRQFILSSKKLLLSDSGFYLCAWGLPSTDTQYFGPGTRLTVL.

This chain joins TRBV4-3 and TRBJ2-1, with D possibly being TRBD1 or TRBD2 (6 bases each). CDR1 is LGHNA and CDR2 is YSLEER in the germline V gene. V was trimmed by 0 bases and J by 2 bases, leaving 11 bases between them. There are 16 residues in the CDR3. CDR3 sequence: CASSQEGGTPYNEQFF. The DNA of the CDR3 is TGCGCCAGCAGCCAAGAAGGGGGGACCCCCTACAATGAGCAGTTCTTC.

This clone was counted only a few times. The CDR3 DNA is TGTGCCAGCAGTTACACCGGCAGCTCCTACACCTTC. Translated: CASSYTGSSYTF. The V and J genes are TRBV6-6 and TRBJ1-2; D unresolved. The CDR3 length is 12 residues. Germline loops: CDR1 MNHNY, CDR2 SVGAGI (reference sequence). The ends were cut back, 2 bases at V and 10 bases at J, with 11 bases in the middle.

The rearrangement uses TRBV6-5 and TRBJ1-1; no firm D call. Germline V CDR1 and CDR2: MNHEY, SVGAGI. Trimming took 5 bases from V and 11 from J, leaving 18 bases between them. This CDR3 comprises 13 residues. CDR3 residues: CASSASRPAIAFF. The CDR3 DNA follows: TGTGCCAGCAGTGCCAGCAGACCGGCGATCGCTTTCTTT.

Here the CDR3 reads CASSWGTSGVEQYF. The CDR3 nucleotides are TGTGCCAGCTCATGGGGGACTAGCGGTGTGGAGCAGTACTTC. The chain links TRBV18 to TRBJ2-7, with 11 bases aligning to TRBD2. Germline trimming cut 5 bases from V and 7 bases from J; bases unmatched to any gene: 7. Germline-derived CDR1 and CDR2 are KGHSH and LQKENI. CDR3 size: 14 residues.

V usage is TRBV15 and J usage is TRBJ2-3; 11 bases line up with TRBD2. With V trimmed by 0 bases and J by 2 bases, 7 bases remained unmatched. The germline V gene encodes CDR1 LNHNV and CDR2 YYDKDF (reference sequence). The CDR3 has 18 amino acids. CDR3 coding DNA: TGTGCCACCAGCAGAGACCTAGCGGGGGGCTCCTTCACAGATACGCAGTATTTT. Translation: CATSRDLAGGSFTDTQYF.

This rearrangement joins TRBV25-1 to TRBJ1-2, with D perhaps TRBD1 (5 bases). Trimming took 1 base from V and 1 from J, leaving 7 bases between them. This CDR3 is 14 amino acids long. The germline gives CDR1 MGHDK, CDR2 SYGVNS. Here the CDR3 DNA reads TGTGCCAGCAGTGAATGGGGCAGTAACTATGGCTACACCTTC. It is translated as CASSEWGSNYGYTF.

The table lists this clone with a few counts. The chain recombines TRBV30 with TRBJ1-4; the D is unclear. This CDR3 region has 12 residues. CDR1 is GTSNPN, CDR2 SVGIG, per germline (reference sequence). The ends were cut back, 5 bases at V and 4 bases at J, with 8 bases in the middle. Written as DNA, the CDR3 is TGTGCCTGGGGAGGGAGTAATGAAAAACTGTTTTTT. It translates to CAWGGSNEKLFF. The full variable domain, rest sourced from reference TRBV30 and TRBJ1-4, is SQTIHQWPATLVQPVGSPLSLECTVEGTSNPNLYWYRQAAGRGLQLLFYSVGIGQISSEVPQNLSASRPQDRQFILSSKKLLLSDSGFYLCAWGGSNEKLFFGSGTQLSVL.

V usage is TRBV5-1 and J usage is TRBJ2-3; D not resolved. CDR3 length equals 14 residues. Germline lookup yields CDR1 SGHRS and CDR2 YFSETQ. The V and J ends lost 0 bases and 0 bases respectively, with 5 bases between them. As DNA, the CDR3 is TGCGCCAGCAGCTTGGAACGGAGCACAGATACGCAGTATTTT. It translates to CASSLERSTDTQYF.

This CDR3 reads CASSEATQGTAQHF. CDR3 DNA: TGTGCCAGCAGTGAAGCGACTCAGGGTACGGCCCAGCATTTT. The chain is built from TRBV6-1 and TRBJ1-5; D is possibly TRBD1 (5 bases). The CDR3 is made up of 14 amino acids. The V end lost 0 bases, the J end lost 11 bases, and 14 bases lay between the germline ends. Germline CDR1 reads MNHNS; CDR2 reads SASEGT.

V and J are TRBV5-1 and TRBJ2-1; the D is unclear. Per the germline V gene, CDR1 is SGHRS and CDR2 is YFSETQ. This CDR3 region has 11 residues. V gave up 1 base and J gave up 9 bases, with 5 bases separating them. CDR3 loop: CASSLWGEQFF. The CDR3 region has the DNA TGCGCCAGCAGCTTGTGGGGTGAGCAGTTCTTC.

V is TRBV29-1 and J is TRBJ2-7; D unclear. V lost 2 bases and J 7 bases, leaving 12 bases between the germline ends. Germline CDR1 is SQVTM and CDR2 is ANQGSEA. The CDR3 is 12 amino acids. The CDR3 DNA sequence: TGCAGCGTTGAAACTGAGACATCGGAGCAGTACTTC. It codes for CSVETETSEQYF.

This clone was seen only a few times. This chain uses TRBV29-1 with TRBJ1-1; D is unclear. V shed 2 bases and J shed 0 bases, with 7 bases lying between them. This CDR3 has 13 residues. In germline, CDR1 is SQVTM, CDR2 ANQGSEA. CDR3 sequence: CSVESGMNTEAFF. As DNA, the CDR3 is TGCAGCGTTGAATCGGGGATGAACACTGAAGCTTTCTTT.

The chain has TRBV6-1 and TRBJ1-6; tentatively, D is TRBD1 (6 bases). The V and J ends lost 2 bases and 10 bases respectively, with 27 bases between them. The CDR3 contains 19 residues. Germline lookup yields CDR1 MNHNS and CDR2 SASEGT. This CDR3 is CASSEFVESGGPLRSPLHF. The CDR3 DNA reads TGTGCCAGCAGTGAATTTGTCGAGTCCGGGGGCCCCTTGCGGTCACCCCTCCACTTT.

This chain uses TRBV30 with TRBJ1-1; the D is unclear. The CDR3 consists of 11 residues. The germline V gene encodes CDR1 GTSNPN and CDR2 SVGIG (reference sequence). The germline V and J ends were trimmed by 2 bases and 7 bases, with 8 bases remaining between them. The CDR3 DNA sequence: TGTGCCTGGAGTCTGACGGTTGAAGCTTTCTTT. Residues: CAWSLTVEAFF.